Listed below are T cell receptor beta chains from one sample, sequenced in a study of cytomegalovirus exposure and HLA in healthy donors. The method was immunoSEQ multiplex PCR; TCRdb's version includes in-frame clones alone and lacks a portion of them. The data hold roughly 77,000 clones, with over 60% observed a single time. The sequenced sample was PBMCs. The receptors were gathered from a man between 35 and 55 years old in good health and CMV-seronegative. The CDR3 runs from the conserved cysteine through the conserved F or W. A D gene is named only where the DNA matches it firmly. Expanded clones are given a class, and other clones once, few, many or no size at all.

d_gene: .; v_gene: TRBV6-4; j_gene: TRBJ1-4; abundance: .; CDR3nt: TGTGCCAGCAGTGACTCCCGGAGAGGTAGGGAAAAACTGTTTTTT; CDR3aa: CASSDSRRGREKLFF
d_gene: .; v_gene: TRBV4-3; j_gene: TRBJ1-2; abundance: .; CDR3nt: TGCGCCAGCAGCCCCTTAGGCGGGGGCGATGGCTATGGCTACACCTTC; CDR3aa: CASSPLGGGDGYGYTF
d_gene: TRBD1; v_gene: TRBV7-2; j_gene: TRBJ2-1; abundance: .; CDR3nt: TGTGCCAGCAGCCCGAGACCTCTACAGGGGGCCAATGAGCAGTTCTTC; CDR3aa: CASSPRPLQGANEQFF
d_gene: .; v_gene: TRBV7-2; j_gene: TRBJ2-1; abundance: .; CDR3nt: TGTGCCAGCAGCTCTAGGGGAGGACTTCTGGAGCAGTTCTTC; CDR3aa: CASSSRGGLLEQFF
d_gene: .; v_gene: TRBV10-3; j_gene: TRBJ2-2; abundance: few; CDR3nt: TGTGCCATCGCACCGACTACCACGAACACCGGGGAGCTGTTTTTT; CDR3aa: CAIAPTTTNTGELFF
d_gene: .; v_gene: TRBV7-2; j_gene: TRBJ1-2; abundance: once; CDR3nt: TGTGCCAGCAGCTTAGGGGGAGATGGCTACACCTTC; CDR3aa: CASSLGGDGYTF
d_gene: .; v_gene: TRBV30; j_gene: TRBJ1-1; abundance: .; CDR3nt: TGTGCCTGGAGTGTAGGGCCAGGGGCCTCTGAAGCTTTCTTT; CDR3aa: CAWSVGPGASEAFF
d_gene: .; v_gene: TRBV5-4; j_gene: TRBJ1-1; abundance: .; CDR3nt: TGTGCCAGCAGCTTGGAAGCTACTGAAGCTTTCTTT; CDR3aa: CASSLEATEAFF
d_gene: .; v_gene: TRBV4-3; j_gene: TRBJ1-1; abundance: .; CDR3nt: TGCGCCAGCAGCCAAGATCAGGCAGCCAAGAACACTGAAGCTTTCTTT; CDR3aa: CASSQDQAAKNTEAFF
d_gene: TRBD2; v_gene: TRBV6-4; j_gene: TRBJ2-1; abundance: .; CDR3nt: TGTGCCAGCAGTGACGGGTTAGCGGGAGACCACAATGAGCAGTTCTTC; CDR3aa: CASSDGLAGDHNEQFF
d_gene: TRBD2; v_gene: TRBV5-6; j_gene: TRBJ2-7; abundance: .; CDR3nt: TGTGCCAGCAGCTTGGTTGCTAGCGGGAGGACATTTGGGAGGAACGAGCAGTACTTC; CDR3aa: CASSLVASGRTFGRNEQYF
d_gene: TRBD2; v_gene: TRBV29-1; j_gene: TRBJ2-2; abundance: .; CDR3nt: TGCAGCGTCGGGACTATCACGAGCGCCGGGGAGCTGTTTTTT; CDR3aa: CSVGTITSAGELFF
d_gene: TRBD1; v_gene: TRBV2; j_gene: TRBJ1-1; abundance: .; CDR3nt: TGTGCCAGCAGCGGGACAGAGGACACTGAAGCTTTCTTT; CDR3aa: CASSGTEDTEAFF
d_gene: TRBD1; v_gene: TRBV19; j_gene: TRBJ2-2; abundance: .; CDR3nt: TGTGCCAGTAGTAAAGGGACAGGGGTTAACACCGGGGAGCTGTTTTTT; CDR3aa: CASSKGTGVNTGELFF
d_gene: .; v_gene: TRBV4-1; j_gene: TRBJ2-3; abundance: once; CDR3nt: TGCGCCAGCAGCCCTCTACACGGGTACGGCGGTGATAGGCAGTATTTT; CDR3aa: CASSPLHGYGGDRQYF
d_gene: .; v_gene: TRBV11-2; j_gene: TRBJ1-4; abundance: .; CDR3nt: TGTGCCAGCAGCTTAGTAAGGGGGTTTACTAATGAAAAACTGTTTTTT; CDR3aa: CASSLVRGFTNEKLFF
d_gene: .; v_gene: TRBV27; j_gene: TRBJ2-7; abundance: few; CDR3nt: TGTGCCAGCAGTCTAAGGACAGATCTCCACGAGCAGTACTTC; CDR3aa: CASSLRTDLHEQYF